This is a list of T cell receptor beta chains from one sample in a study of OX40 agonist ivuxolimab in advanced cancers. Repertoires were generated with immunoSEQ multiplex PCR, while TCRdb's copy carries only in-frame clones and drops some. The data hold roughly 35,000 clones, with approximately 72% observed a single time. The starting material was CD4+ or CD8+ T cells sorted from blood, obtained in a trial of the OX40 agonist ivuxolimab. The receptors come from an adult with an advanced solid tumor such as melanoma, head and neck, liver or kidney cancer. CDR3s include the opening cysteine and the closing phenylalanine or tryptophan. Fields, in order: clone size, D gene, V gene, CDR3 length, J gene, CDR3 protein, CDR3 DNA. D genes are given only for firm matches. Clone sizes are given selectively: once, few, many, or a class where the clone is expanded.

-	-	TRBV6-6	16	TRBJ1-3	CASSRDPTGSGNTIYF	TGTGCCAGCAGCCGGGACCCTACGGGGTCTGGAAACACCATATATTTT
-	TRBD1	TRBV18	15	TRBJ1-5	CASSPVGQDNQPQHF	TGTGCCAGCTCACCGGTAGGACAGGACAATCAGCCCCAGCATTTT
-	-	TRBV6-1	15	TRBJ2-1	CASIPGGANYNEQFF	TGTGCCAGCATACCCGGGGGAGCCAACTACAATGAGCAGTTCTTC
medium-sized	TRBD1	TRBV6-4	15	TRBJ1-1	CASSDSAGGRTEAFF	TGTGCCAGCAGTGACTCGGCAGGGGGCCGCACTGAAGCTTTCTTT
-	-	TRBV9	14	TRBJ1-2	CASSVGGFNYGYTF	TGTGCCAGCAGCGTAGGAGGATTCAACTATGGCTACACCTTC
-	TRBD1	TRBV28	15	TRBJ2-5	CASSSNRDRKETQYF	TGTGCCAGCAGTTCAAACAGGGACAGAAAAGAGACCCAGTACTTC
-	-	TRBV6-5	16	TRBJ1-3	CASSYSIGLSGNTIYF	TGTGCCAGCAGTTACTCCATCGGGCTCTCTGGAAACACCATATATTTT
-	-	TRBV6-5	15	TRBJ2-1	CASRKEKWSYNEQFF	TGTGCCAGCAGGAAAGAGAAGTGGTCCTACAATGAGCAGTTCTTC
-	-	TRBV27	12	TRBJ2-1	CASSFTVGKQFF	TGTGCCAGCAGTTTCACTGTAGGAAAGCAGTTCTTC
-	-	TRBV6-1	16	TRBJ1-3	CASSEALGGSGNTIYF	TGTGCCAGCAGTGAAGCGCTGGGGGGCTCTGGAAACACCATATATTTT